This passage covers 27 T cell receptor beta chains from one sample sequenced in a study of CD8 T cells in ankylosing spondylitis. TCRdb reprocessed the 5' RACE reads via MiXCR and lists one record per CDR3 protein. The table has around 280,000 distinct CDR3 sequences, around 20% seen once; the top ten hold roughly 7.3%. The sequenced sample consisted of blood, either unsorted or a sorted T cell fraction (not recorded which). These receptors were obtained from a male donor with ankylosing spondylitis or in good health (not recorded which).

This clonotype has more than one count but fewer than ten. As DNA, the CDR3 is TGCAGTGCCAGGGACAGGGGAAACGGGCGTCAGCCCCAGCATTTT. As protein: CSARDRGNGRQPQHF. The chain employs TRBV20-1 and TRBJ1-5, with TRBD1 identical over 10 bases. The V and J ends lost 6 bases and 6 bases, in that order; junction bases with no gene match: 11. Germline CDR1 and CDR2: DFQATT and SNEGSKA (reference sequence). CDR3 length: 15 residues.

This clonotype was seen more than once but under ten times. The genes are TRBV12-5 and TRBJ1-1; D is ambiguous. Germline loops: CDR1 LGHNT, CDR2 FRNRAP. The CDR3 runs to 13 residues. The V end lost 1 base, the J end lost 4 bases, and 7 bases lay between the germline ends. The CDR3 DNA reads as TGTGCTAGTGGTTTGGAGGCGGGCACTGAAGCTTTCTTT. Amino acid sequence: CASGLEAGTEAFF.

This clonotype was observed a few times. The chain combines TRBV29-1 with TRBJ1-5, with TRBD1 matching over 9 bases. Germline V gene sequence: CDR1 SQVTM, CDR2 ANQGSEA. The CDR3 runs to 14 residues. Germline trimming cut 6 bases from V and 0 bases from J; bases unmatched to any gene: 3. CDR3 sequence (DNA): TGCAGCGTGTGGACAGGGGATAGCAATCAGCCCCAGCATTTT. Translation: CSVWTGDSNQPQHF.

This clonotype was counted between two and nine times. The rearrangement joins TRBV5-6 to TRBJ2-3; D is ambiguous. This CDR3 has 12 amino acids. V was pared by 1 base and J by 4 bases, with 4 bases between. Germline V gene sequence: CDR1 SGHDT, CDR2 YYEEEE. In DNA form, the CDR3 reads TGTGCCAGCAGCTTGATTTCAGATACGCAGTATTTT. Its protein is CASSLISDTQYF.

This chain links TRBV19 with TRBJ1-1; weak D call: TRBD1 (6 bases). Germline V gene data show CDR1 as LNHDA and CDR2 as SQIVND (reference sequence). The CDR3 sequence is 14 residues long. V gave up 6 bases and J gave up 5 bases, with 16 bases separating them. Written as DNA, the CDR3 is TGTGCCAGTAGCCATCAGGGGCCGGGGACTGAAGCTTTCTTT. It codes for CASSHQGPGTEAFF.

The V gene is TRBV7-4, the J gene TRBJ2-7; perhaps TRBD2 as D (6 bases). This CDR3 is 15 amino acids long. The germline V gene encodes CDR1 SGHVT and CDR2 SQSDAQ. Trimming removed 5 bases at V and 4 bases at J, with 18 bases between. CDR3 residues: CASSRGVGPLYEQYV. CDR3 DNA: TGTGCCAGCAGCCGCGGGGTGGGGCCTCTGTACGAGCAGTACGTC.

The chain links TRBV29-1 to TRBJ1-2, with 7 nucleotides matching TRBD1. The CDR3 covers 14 residues. The V segment lost 2 bases and the J segment 3 bases; nucleotides outside the gene matches: 6. The germline V gene encodes CDR1 SQVTM and CDR2 ANQGSEA. The CDR3 region is CSVEPPGGDYGYTF. CDR3 bases: TGCAGCGTTGAACCGCCAGGGGGAGACTATGGCTACACCTTC.

This chain connects TRBV6-5 to TRBJ1-6; no clear D gene. The CDR3 runs 14 residues. Germline V gene sequence: CDR1 MNHEY, CDR2 SVGAGI. The ends were cut back, 0 bases at V and 7 bases at J, with 7 bases in the middle. This CDR3 reads CASSYSGINSPLHF. The CDR3 bases are TGTGCCAGCAGTTACTCCGGCATCAATTCACCCCTCCACTTT.

About this clonotype: The junction departs from germline at one end; a sequencing error may be responsible. This sequence joins TRBV20-1 and TRBJ2-4; TRBD2 agrees at 11 bases. The CDR3 contains 14 residues. Per the germline V gene, CDR1 is DFQATT and CDR2 is SNEGSKA (reference sequence). The CDR3 spells CSARGLAGRNIQYF. The CDR3 DNA reads as TGCAGTGCCAGAGGACTAGCGGGCAGAAACATTCAGTACTTC.

The chain joins TRBV15 to TRBJ2-1, with D hard to call. The CDR3 is 12 residues long. The germline V and J ends were trimmed by 1 base and 4 bases, with 2 bases remaining between them. Per the germline V gene, CDR1 is LNHNV and CDR2 is YYDKDF (reference sequence). CDR3 residues: CATSRGYNEQFF. The CDR3 region has the DNA TGTGCCACCAGCAGAGGATACAATGAGCAGTTCTTC.

The chain employs TRBV28 and TRBJ1-6, with D perhaps matching TRBD1 (5 bases). V was cut by 1 base and J by 10 bases, with 14 bases left in between. Germline V lookup: CDR1 MDHEN, CDR2 SYDVKM. The CDR3 has 15 amino acids. CDR3 DNA sequence: TGTGCCAGCAGTTTATTCGGCCAGGGTCACTCACCCCTCCACTTT. Translating it yields CASSLFGQGHSPLHF.

The chain couples TRBV20-1 to TRBJ1-2; 7 bases are a match to TRBD1. Germline CDR1 and CDR2: DFQATT and SNEGSKA (reference sequence). This CDR3 is 14 amino acids long. The J segment lost 4 bases and the V segment lost 2 bases, leaving 7 bases of the junction unmatched. The CDR3 nucleotides read TGCAGTGCTAGACCGGACAGGCAATTCTATGGCTACACCTTC. Encoded protein: CSARPDRQFYGYTF.

The chain couples TRBV20-1 to TRBJ1-5; perhaps TRBD1 as D (6 bases). Trimming pared 2 bases from V and 4 bases from J, leaving 9 bases between. Germline CDR1 DFQATT, CDR2 SNEGSKA (reference sequence). CDR3 size: 13 residues. The CDR3 region has the DNA TGCAGTGCTAGAAGGCAGGGGAATCAGCCCCAGCATTTT. Translated: CSARRQGNQPQHF.

This clonotype has just a few counts. V is TRBV6-1 and J is TRBJ1-6; 12 bases map to TRBD1. The J segment lost 13 bases and the V segment lost 8 bases, leaving 12 bases of the junction unmatched. CDR1 is MNHNS, CDR2 SASEGT, per germline. The CDR3 totals 15 residues. The DNA of the CDR3 is TGTGCCAGCGGACCGGGACAGGGGGCGCGGATGCCCCTCCACTTT. It is translated as CASGPGQGARMPLHF.

The chain links TRBV10-3 to TRBJ1-5; perhaps TRBD1 as D (6 bases). This CDR3 has 14 residues. The germline V gene encodes CDR1 ENHRY and CDR2 SYGVKD. The V and J ends lost 7 bases and 2 bases respectively, with 12 bases between them. The CDR3 loop is CAINQGGGNQPQHF. CDR3 in DNA: TGTGCCATCAATCAAGGGGGAGGCAATCAGCCCCAGCATTTT.

This clonotype was seen just once. A read error may produce the germline difference seen at one junction end. The rearrangement links TRBV5-1 to TRBJ2-5; TRBD1 aligns across 8 bases. Germline V lookup: CDR1 SGHRS, CDR2 YFSETQ. The CDR3 contains 15 residues. Written as DNA, the CDR3 is TGCGTCAGCAGCCCAGGACAGGGACCTCAAGAGACCCAGTACTTC. It translates to CVSSPGQGPQETQYF.

The V call is TRBV29-1, the J call TRBJ2-5; TRBD2 matches 8 bases. Germline CDR1 is SQVTM and CDR2 is ANQGSEA. The CDR3 runs to 14 residues. With 6 bases clipped from V and 5 bases from J, the junction kept 11 bases outside the gene matches. CDR3 sequence (DNA): TGCAGCGTCACTCCGGGACTAGGAATGGAGACCCAGTACTTC. This encodes CSVTPGLGMETQYF.

V usage is TRBV25-1 and J usage is TRBJ1-4, with unresolved D. This CDR3 is built from 14 residues. CDR1 MGHDK and CDR2 SYGVNS come from the germline V gene. The V and J ends lost 3 bases and 7 bases respectively, with 12 bases between them. CDR3 in amino acids: CASSDQEPGEKLFF. The CDR3 DNA follows: TGTGCCAGCAGTGACCAGGAGCCGGGTGAAAAACTGTTTTTT.

V gene TRBV9 combines with J gene TRBJ2-1; D not resolved. This CDR3 region has 14 residues. Trimming cost V 0 bases and J 9 bases, with 13 bases left between them. Germline CDR1 reads SGDLS; CDR2 reads YYNGEE. CDR3 sequence (DNA): TGTGCCAGCAGCGTAGCAGGTCTACCCACTGAGCAGTTCTTC. Its protein is CASSVAGLPTEQFF.

This clonotype was observed a handful of times. The gene calls are TRBV5-1 and TRBJ2-1; D is unresolved. V gave up 7 bases and J gave up 8 bases, with 16 bases separating them. Germline V lookup: CDR1 SGHRS, CDR2 YFSETQ. The CDR3 has 13 amino acids. The CDR3 DNA sequence: TGCGCCAGCGAGATGGGGTCGGGTTATGAGCAGTTCTTC. Amino acid sequence: CASEMGSGYEQFF.

This clonotype showed up just a few times. The chain links TRBV5-1 to TRBJ1-5; the match to TRBD1 covers 12 bases. Germline CDR1 SGHRS, CDR2 YFSETQ. The CDR3 has 16 amino acids. Trimming cost V 7 bases and J 2 bases; bases outside gene matches: 7. In nucleotides, the CDR3 is TGCGCCAGCCTCCCCGGGACAGGGGGCTGCAATCAGCCCCAGCATTTT. Translated: CASLPGTGGCNQPQHF.

The chain has TRBV11-2 and TRBJ2-5, with D maybe TRBD2 (6 bases). V was pared by 1 base and J by 6 bases, with 12 bases between. Germline assignment: CDR1 SGHAT and CDR2 FQNNGV. The CDR3 consists of 14 residues. The CDR3 bases are TGTGCCAGCAGCTTAGGGGGACTCGCGCAGACCCAGTACTTC. This gives the protein CASSLGGLAQTQYF. Full variable domain (outside the CDR3, taken from reference TRBV11-2 and TRBJ2-5): EAGVAQSPRYKIIEKRQSVAFWCNPISGHATLYWYQQILGQGPKLLIQFQNNGVVDDSQLPKDRFSAERLKGVDSTLKIQPAKLEDSAVYLCASSLGGLAQTQYFGPGTRLLVL.

V is TRBV7-8 and J is TRBJ1-6; 9 bases line up with TRBD1. This CDR3 is 16 amino acids long. Trimming at V came to 2 bases and at J to 6 bases, leaving 5 bases not matched to a gene. The germline CDR1 and CDR2 sequences are SGHVS and FQNEAQ. The CDR3 bases are TGTGCCAGCAGCTTATATTCGGGACAGGGTAATTCACCCCTCCACTTT. This codes for CASSLYSGQGNSPLHF.

V is TRBV14 and J is TRBJ2-2; D may be TRBD2 (5 bases). This CDR3 spans 16 amino acids. Between the trimmed V and J ends, which lost 0 bases and 6 bases, there was a span of 14 bases. The germline gives CDR1 SGHDN, CDR2 FVKESK. CDR3: CASSQDIASSAGELFF. The CDR3 DNA reads TGTGCCAGCAGCCAAGATATCGCTAGCTCGGCCGGGGAGCTGTTTTTT.

In its sample, this clonotype was seen a few times. The rearrangement uses TRBV3-1 and TRBJ2-7, with 9 bases aligning to TRBD2. V trimming: 3 bases; J trimming: 4 bases; junction bases outside the gene matches: 4. CDR1 is LGHDT, CDR2 YNNKEL, per germline (reference sequence). This CDR3 is built from 14 residues. CDR3 bases: TGTGCCAGCAGCCAGAGCGGGAGGCCGTACGAGCAGTACGTC. It encodes CASSQSGRPYEQYV.

The CDR3 DNA reads as TGTGCCAGCAGCCCTCAGGGGGTGGGCTACGAGCAGTACGTC. Its translation is CASSPQGVGYEQYV. The V and J genes are TRBV28 and TRBJ2-7, with 7 positions matching TRBD1. V lost 6 bases, J lost 3 bases, and 8 bases stayed unmatched. Germline CDR1 and CDR2: MDHEN and SYDVKM. The CDR3 consists of 14 residues.

The rearrangement joins TRBV12-3 or TRBV12-4 to TRBJ1-6, with D hard to call. Between the trimmed V and J ends, which lost 0 bases and 13 bases, there was a span of 10 bases. This CDR3 spans 13 amino acids. CDR3 protein: CASSLAASLPLHF. CDR3 nucleotides: TGTGCCAGCAGTTTAGCCGCAAGTCTTCCCCTCCACTTT.